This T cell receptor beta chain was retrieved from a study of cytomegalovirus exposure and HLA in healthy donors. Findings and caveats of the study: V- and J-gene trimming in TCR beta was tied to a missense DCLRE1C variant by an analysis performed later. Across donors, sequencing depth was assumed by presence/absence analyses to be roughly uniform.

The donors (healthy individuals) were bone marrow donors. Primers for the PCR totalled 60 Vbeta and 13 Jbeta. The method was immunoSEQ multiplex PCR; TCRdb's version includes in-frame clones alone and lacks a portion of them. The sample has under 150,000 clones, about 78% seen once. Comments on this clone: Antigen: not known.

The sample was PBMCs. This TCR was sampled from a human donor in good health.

CDR3 residues: CASSQAAGGGNEQYF. In nucleotides, the CDR3 is TGTGCCAGCAGCCAGGCAGCGGGAGGAGGCAACGAGCAGTACTTC. The J gene is TRBJ2-7, the V gene TRBV14, with TRBD2 matching 9 bases. Unmatched junction bases numbered 8, after V lost 3 bases and J lost 5 bases. This CDR3 is 15 amino acids long. CDR1 SGHDN and CDR2 FVKESK come from the germline V gene.